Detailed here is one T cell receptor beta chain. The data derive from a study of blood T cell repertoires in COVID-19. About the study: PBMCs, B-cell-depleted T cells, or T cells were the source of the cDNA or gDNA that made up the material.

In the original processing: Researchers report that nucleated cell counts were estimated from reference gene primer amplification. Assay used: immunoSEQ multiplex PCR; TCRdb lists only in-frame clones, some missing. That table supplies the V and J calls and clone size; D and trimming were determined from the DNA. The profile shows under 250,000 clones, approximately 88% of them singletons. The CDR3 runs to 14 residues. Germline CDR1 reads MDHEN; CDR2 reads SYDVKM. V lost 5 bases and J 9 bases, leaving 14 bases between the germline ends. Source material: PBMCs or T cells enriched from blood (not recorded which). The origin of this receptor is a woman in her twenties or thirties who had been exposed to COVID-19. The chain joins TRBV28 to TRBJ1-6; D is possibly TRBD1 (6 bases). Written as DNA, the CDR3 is TGTGCCAGCAGTCCCTTGAACAGGGCTTCACCCCTCCACTTT. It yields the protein CASSPLNRASPLHF. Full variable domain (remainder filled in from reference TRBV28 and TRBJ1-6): DVKVTQSSRYLVKRTGEKVFLECVQDMDHENMFWYRQDPGLGLRLIYFSYDVKMKEKGDIPEGYSVSREKKERFSLILESASTNQTSMYLCASSPLNRASPLHFGNGTRLTVT.